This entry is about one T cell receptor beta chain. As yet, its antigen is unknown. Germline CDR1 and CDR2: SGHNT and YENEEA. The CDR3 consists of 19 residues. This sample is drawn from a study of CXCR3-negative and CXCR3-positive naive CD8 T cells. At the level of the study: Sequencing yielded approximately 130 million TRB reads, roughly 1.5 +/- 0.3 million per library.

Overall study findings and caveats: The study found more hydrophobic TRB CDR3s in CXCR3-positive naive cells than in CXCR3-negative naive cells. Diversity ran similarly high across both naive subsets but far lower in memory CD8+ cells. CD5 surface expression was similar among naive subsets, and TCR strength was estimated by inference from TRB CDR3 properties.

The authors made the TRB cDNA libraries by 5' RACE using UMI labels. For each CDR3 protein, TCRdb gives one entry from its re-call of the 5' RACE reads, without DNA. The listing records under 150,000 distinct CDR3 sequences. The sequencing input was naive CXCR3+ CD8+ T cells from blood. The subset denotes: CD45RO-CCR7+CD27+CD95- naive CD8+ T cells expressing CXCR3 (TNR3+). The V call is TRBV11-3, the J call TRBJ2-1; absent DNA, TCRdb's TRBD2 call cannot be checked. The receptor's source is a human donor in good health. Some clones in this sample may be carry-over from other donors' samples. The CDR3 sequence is CASSLGWDRGGLAGNEQFF.